The rows below give T cell receptor beta chains drawn from one sample of a study of blood T cell repertoires in COVID-19. Measured with immunoSEQ multiplex PCR; TCRdb has only the in-frame clones, and not every one. The profile shows 30,000 to 35,000 clones, roughly 80% of them singletons. Sequencing was done on a sample of peripheral blood. Source of these receptors: a woman aged 60 to 75 with acute or convalescent COVID-19. Each CDR3 is given with its conserved first and last residue. The D gene is left open where the match is weak. Clone size is given for some rows only: seen once, a few or many times, or a class if the clone is expanded.

d_call: NA
v_call: TRBV12-5
j_call: TRBJ1-5
clone_size: NA
cdr3_nt: TGTGCTAGTGGTTTTGAGAGGGATACCGCACAGCCCCAGCATTTT
cdr3_aa: CASGFERDTAQPQHF

d_call: TRBD1
v_call: TRBV30
j_call: TRBJ2-7
clone_size: NA
cdr3_nt: TGTGCCTGGATGAAGATCGGACAGGCCGCCTACGAGCAGTACTTC
cdr3_aa: CAWMKIGQAAYEQYF

d_call: NA
v_call: TRBV12-3/TRBV12-4
j_call: TRBJ1-6
clone_size: NA
cdr3_nt: TGTGCCAGCAGTTTAGATGGCAGGACACCCCTCCACTTT
cdr3_aa: CASSLDGRTPLHF

d_call: TRBD1
v_call: TRBV19
j_call: TRBJ2-7
clone_size: NA
cdr3_nt: TGTGCCAGTAGTAACACGCCGGGACAGGGCGAGCAGTACTTC
cdr3_aa: CASSNTPGQGEQYF

d_call: TRBD1
v_call: TRBV5-1
j_call: TRBJ1-4
clone_size: NA
cdr3_nt: TGCGCCAGCAGTAGTATGGGACAGCCCGATGAAAAACTGTTTTTT
cdr3_aa: CASSSMGQPDEKLFF

d_call: NA
v_call: TRBV29-1
j_call: TRBJ1-2
clone_size: NA
cdr3_nt: TGCAGCGTCGGAGGGGATTTGGGCTACACCTTC
cdr3_aa: CSVGGDLGYTF

d_call: NA
v_call: TRBV3-1/TRBV3-2
j_call: TRBJ2-4
clone_size: few
cdr3_nt: TGTGCCAGCAGCCAAGATACCCGGACACAGATTCAGTACTTC
cdr3_aa: CASSQDTRTQIQYF

d_call: NA
v_call: TRBV28
j_call: TRBJ2-7
clone_size: NA
cdr3_nt: TGTGCCAGCAGCCCTCCCGGGGGTAAGGACGAGCAGTACTTC
cdr3_aa: CASSPPGGKDEQYF

d_call: NA
v_call: TRBV5-4
j_call: TRBJ2-7
clone_size: NA
cdr3_nt: TGTGCCAGCAGCTGGGGGGGGCCGGGGGAGCAGTACTTC
cdr3_aa: CASSWGGPGEQYF

d_call: NA
v_call: TRBV7-9
j_call: TRBJ2-2
clone_size: NA
cdr3_nt: TGTGCCAGCAGCTCCCAAGGACAAGCGAACACCGGGGAGCTGTTTTTT
cdr3_aa: CASSSQGQANTGELFF

d_call: TRBD1
v_call: TRBV28
j_call: TRBJ1-2
clone_size: NA
cdr3_nt: TGTGCCAGCAGCCGGGGACAGGATGGCTACACCTTC
cdr3_aa: CASSRGQDGYTF

d_call: TRBD1
v_call: TRBV6-5
j_call: TRBJ1-1
clone_size: NA
cdr3_nt: TGTGCCAGCAGGGGGGACAGGGGAGGAACTGAAGCTTTCTTT
cdr3_aa: CASRGDRGGTEAFF

d_call: TRBD1
v_call: TRBV5-1
j_call: TRBJ2-5
clone_size: NA
cdr3_nt: TGCGCCAGCAGCGCTACGCGACAGGGATCCGGAGAGACCCAGTACTTC
cdr3_aa: CASSATRQGSGETQYF

d_call: NA
v_call: TRBV5-5
j_call: TRBJ1-1
clone_size: NA
cdr3_nt: TGTGCCAGCAGCCGAGGACAGACGAACACTGAAGCTTTCTTT
cdr3_aa: CASSRGQTNTEAFF

d_call: TRBD1
v_call: TRBV7-8
j_call: TRBJ2-7
clone_size: few
cdr3_nt: TGTGCCAGCAGCCCCCGACAGGGGCCTTCGGTCGAGCAGTACTTC
cdr3_aa: CASSPRQGPSVEQYF

d_call: NA
v_call: TRBV2
j_call: TRBJ2-5
clone_size: NA
cdr3_nt: TGTGCCAGCTCTGCGAAAGAGACCCAGTACTTC
cdr3_aa: CASSAKETQYF

d_call: TRBD2
v_call: TRBV19
j_call: TRBJ2-1
clone_size: NA
cdr3_nt: TGTGCCAGTAGTAGGGTAGCGGGGGGAGACAATGAGCAGTTCTTC
cdr3_aa: CASSRVAGGDNEQFF

d_call: TRBD2
v_call: TRBV30
j_call: TRBJ2-1
clone_size: NA
cdr3_nt: TGTGCCTGGAGTACGGGACTAGGGGCCCCCTCCTACAATGAGCAGTTCTTC
cdr3_aa: CAWSTGLGAPSYNEQFF

d_call: NA
v_call: TRBV28
j_call: TRBJ2-5
clone_size: few
cdr3_nt: TGTGCCACCCTCTCCCGGGGGAGACAAGAGACCCAGTACTTC
cdr3_aa: CATLSRGRQETQYF

d_call: NA
v_call: TRBV7-3
j_call: TRBJ1-1
clone_size: NA
cdr3_nt: TGTGCCAGCAGCTTCAACAGGGCCACTGAAGCTTTCTTT
cdr3_aa: CASSFNRATEAFF

d_call: NA
v_call: TRBV12-5
j_call: TRBJ1-6
clone_size: NA
cdr3_nt: TGTGCTAGTGGTCCCACGGAGGACTCACCCCTCCACTTT
cdr3_aa: CASGPTEDSPLHF

d_call: NA
v_call: TRBV27
j_call: TRBJ2-5
clone_size: NA
cdr3_nt: TGTGCCAGCAGTAGCGGCTCCCAAGAGACCCAGTACTTC
cdr3_aa: CASSSGSQETQYF

d_call: TRBD1
v_call: TRBV2
j_call: TRBJ1-2
clone_size: NA
cdr3_nt: TGTGCCAGCAGCCCGAGTTGGTCAGGGGGCGTCTATGGCTACACCTTC
cdr3_aa: CASSPSWSGGVYGYTF

d_call: TRBD1
v_call: TRBV6-5
j_call: TRBJ1-1
clone_size: NA
cdr3_nt: TGTGCCAGCAGGCCCAGGGGGTTTGGAACTGAAGCTTTCTTT
cdr3_aa: CASRPRGFGTEAFF

d_call: NA
v_call: TRBV2
j_call: TRBJ1-1
clone_size: NA
cdr3_nt: TGTGCCAGCAGCGTCCCGGACTTATACACTGAAGCTTTCTTT
cdr3_aa: CASSVPDLYTEAFF

d_call: NA
v_call: TRBV7-9
j_call: TRBJ1-1
clone_size: NA
cdr3_nt: TGTGCCAGCAGCTTACAGAACACTGAAGCTTTCTTT
cdr3_aa: CASSLQNTEAFF

d_call: TRBD1
v_call: TRBV3-1/TRBV3-2
j_call: TRBJ1-2
clone_size: once
cdr3_nt: TGTGCCAGCAGCCACTGGGGACAGTCCGGTGCTCCTAACTATGGCTACACCTTC
cdr3_aa: CASSHWGQSGAPNYGYTF

d_call: NA
v_call: TRBV7-4
j_call: TRBJ2-4
clone_size: NA
cdr3_nt: TGTGCCAGCAGCTTAGCGGGGGGTCCTCTAGCCAAAAACATTCAGTACTTC
cdr3_aa: CASSLAGGPLAKNIQYF

d_call: TRBD2
v_call: TRBV7-3
j_call: TRBJ2-1
clone_size: NA
cdr3_nt: TGTGCCAGCAGGCCCGGCCGCGGGGGGGCGGATACTGAGCAGTTCTTC
cdr3_aa: CASRPGRGGADTEQFF

d_call: NA
v_call: TRBV29-1
j_call: TRBJ1-1
clone_size: NA
cdr3_nt: TGCAGCGTAATCCGGTCGGGAACTGAAGCTTTCTTT
cdr3_aa: CSVIRSGTEAFF

d_call: NA
v_call: TRBV7-9
j_call: TRBJ2-3
clone_size: NA
cdr3_nt: TGTGCCAGCAGGCAAGCAAATACGCAGTATTTT
cdr3_aa: CASRQANTQYF

d_call: NA
v_call: TRBV12-2
j_call: TRBJ1-2
clone_size: NA
cdr3_nt: TGTGCAAGTCGCCAGGACAGAGACTATGGCTACACCTTC
cdr3_aa: CASRQDRDYGYTF

d_call: NA
v_call: TRBV29-1
j_call: TRBJ1-4
clone_size: NA
cdr3_nt: TGCAGCGTTGGACAGGCCTCTGGTGAAAAACTGTTTTTT
cdr3_aa: CSVGQASGEKLFF

d_call: TRBD1
v_call: TRBV7-8
j_call: TRBJ2-7
clone_size: NA
cdr3_nt: TGTGCCAGCAGCTTAGCGTGGGACAGGCGTTCCTACGAGCAGTACTTC
cdr3_aa: CASSLAWDRRSYEQYF

d_call: NA
v_call: TRBV18
j_call: TRBJ1-4
clone_size: NA
cdr3_nt: TGTGCCAGCTCACCCGTGATCGAACTGGCTAATGAAAAACTGTTTTTT
cdr3_aa: CASSPVIELANEKLFF

d_call: TRBD2
v_call: TRBV19
j_call: TRBJ2-3
clone_size: NA
cdr3_nt: TGTGCCAGCAGGACTAGCGGGGGGGCCGACACAGATACGCAGTATTTT
cdr3_aa: CASRTSGGADTDTQYF

d_call: NA
v_call: TRBV29-1
j_call: TRBJ2-7
clone_size: few
cdr3_nt: TGCAGCGTTGAAGCGCCCAGGGGCCCCAGGAGCTCCTACGAGCAGTACTTC
cdr3_aa: CSVEAPRGPRSSYEQYF

d_call: TRBD1
v_call: TRBV19
j_call: TRBJ1-4
clone_size: NA
cdr3_nt: TGTGCCAGTAGCCAAAGACAGGGGTGGAATGAAAAACTGTTTTTT
cdr3_aa: CASSQRQGWNEKLFF

d_call: TRBD1
v_call: TRBV5-4
j_call: TRBJ1-2
clone_size: NA
cdr3_nt: TGTGCCAGCAGCACCGGGACAGGGAGTTTTAGGGGCTACACCTTC
cdr3_aa: CASSTGTGSFRGYTF

d_call: TRBD2
v_call: TRBV3-1/TRBV3-2
j_call: TRBJ2-1
clone_size: NA
cdr3_nt: TGTGCCAGCAGCCAAGATTATGGTAGCGGGGGGGCCAATGAGCAGTTCTTC
cdr3_aa: CASSQDYGSGGANEQFF

d_call: NA
v_call: TRBV5-1
j_call: TRBJ1-2
clone_size: NA
cdr3_nt: TGCGCCAGCAGCTCCGGGGGCGGGGGCGGTGGCTACACCTTC
cdr3_aa: CASSSGGGGGGYTF

d_call: NA
v_call: TRBV10-3
j_call: TRBJ2-7
clone_size: NA
cdr3_nt: TGTGCCATCAGCGGACAGGCGGGGATCTACGAGCAGTACTTC
cdr3_aa: CAISGQAGIYEQYF

d_call: TRBD2
v_call: TRBV24-1
j_call: TRBJ2-3
clone_size: few
cdr3_nt: TGTGCCACCAGTGAGCCAATAGCGGGGGGGCCAGATACGCAGTATTTT
cdr3_aa: CATSEPIAGGPDTQYF

d_call: NA
v_call: TRBV19
j_call: TRBJ2-7
clone_size: NA
cdr3_nt: TGTGCCAGTAGGAAACAGGGAGGGGGATCCTACGAGCAGTACTTC
cdr3_aa: CASRKQGGGSYEQYF

d_call: NA
v_call: TRBV5-6
j_call: TRBJ2-7
clone_size: NA
cdr3_nt: TGTGCCAGCAGCCTGGGACGCCCGGGAACCTACGAGCAGTACTTC
cdr3_aa: CASSLGRPGTYEQYF

d_call: NA
v_call: TRBV2
j_call: TRBJ1-4
clone_size: NA
cdr3_nt: TGTGCCAGCAGGGGGCAGGGTGAAAAACTGTTTTTT
cdr3_aa: CASRGQGEKLFF

d_call: NA
v_call: TRBV7-9
j_call: TRBJ1-2
clone_size: NA
cdr3_nt: TGTGCCAGCAGCGCAGGAGGCGGCGTTAACTATGGCTACACCTTC
cdr3_aa: CASSAGGGVNYGYTF

d_call: TRBD1
v_call: TRBV5-1
j_call: TRBJ2-3
clone_size: NA
cdr3_nt: TGCGCCAGCAGCCTGGACAGGGGTGATGGCACAGATACGCAGTATTTT
cdr3_aa: CASSLDRGDGTDTQYF

d_call: NA
v_call: TRBV28
j_call: TRBJ1-4
clone_size: NA
cdr3_nt: TGTGCCAGCAGTTTACTCGCAACTAATGAAAAACTGTTTTTT
cdr3_aa: CASSLLATNEKLFF

d_call: TRBD1
v_call: TRBV4-2
j_call: TRBJ1-1
clone_size: NA
cdr3_nt: TGTGCCAGCAGCCAAGAAAGGGGGCCGGGGACTGAAGCTTTCTTT
cdr3_aa: CASSQERGPGTEAFF

d_call: TRBD1
v_call: TRBV30
j_call: TRBJ1-1
clone_size: NA
cdr3_nt: TGTGCCTACACAGGGGGCGGAACTGAAGCTTTCTTT
cdr3_aa: CAYTGGGTEAFF